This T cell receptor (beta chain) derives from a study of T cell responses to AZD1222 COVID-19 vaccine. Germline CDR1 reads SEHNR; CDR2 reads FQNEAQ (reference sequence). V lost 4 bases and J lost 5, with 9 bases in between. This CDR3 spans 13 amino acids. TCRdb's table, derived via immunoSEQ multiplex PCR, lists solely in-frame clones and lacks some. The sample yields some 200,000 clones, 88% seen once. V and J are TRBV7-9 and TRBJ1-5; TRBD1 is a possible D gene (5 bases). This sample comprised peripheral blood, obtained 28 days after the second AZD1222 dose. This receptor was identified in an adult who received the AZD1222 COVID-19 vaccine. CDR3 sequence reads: CASSSGPYQPQHF. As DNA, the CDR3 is TGTGCCAGCAGCTCGGGACCGTATCAGCCCCAGCATTTT.